The 19 T cell receptor beta chains below all came from one sample that was sequenced in a study of cytomegalovirus exposure and HLA in healthy donors. This PCR relied on a set of 60 Vbeta primers and 13 Jbeta primers. Sequenced by immunoSEQ multiplex PCR; TCRdb stores in-frame clones only, minus some. Of some 82,000 clones listed, 70% to 85% are singletons. The specimen sequenced was PBMCs. These receptors were collected from a woman between 45 and 65 years old in good health and CMV-seronegative.

The chain recombines TRBV19 with TRBJ2-4; D is unresolved. The CDR3 covers 15 residues. Germline V lookup: CDR1 LNHDA, CDR2 SQIVND (reference sequence). V was trimmed by 1 base and J by 5 bases, leaving 12 bases between them. The CDR3 loop reads CASSIVPVLENIQYF. The CDR3 DNA sequence: TGTGCCAGTAGTATAGTGCCAGTCTTGGAAAACATTCAGTACTTC.

The CDR3 here is CASSLRQGSSGELFF. Here the CDR3 DNA reads TGCGCCAGCAGCTTAAGACAGGGGAGTTCCGGGGAGCTGTTTTTT. The chain has TRBV5-1 and TRBJ2-2, with TRBD1 matching 8 bases. This CDR3 has 15 amino acids. Germline V gene data show CDR1 as SGHRS and CDR2 as YFSETQ. J was trimmed by 6 bases and V by 2 bases; bases with no gene match: 6.

The chain joins TRBV10-3 to TRBJ1-1, with TRBD1 identical over 10 bases. V lost 2 bases, J lost 13 bases, and 4 bases stayed unmatched. CDR3 length: 12 residues. Germline V gene data show CDR1 as ENHRY and CDR2 as SYGVKD. CDR3 DNA: TGTGCCATCAGTGAGCCTGGGGACAGGGGTTTCTTT. Translated, it gives CAISEPGDRGFF.

The J gene is TRBJ2-2, the V gene TRBV5-1, with 9 bases identical to TRBD1. CDR3 length equals 17 residues. CDR1 and CDR2 from the germline V gene are SGHRS and YFSETQ. After removal of 4 bases from V and 1 base from J, the junction contained 8 bases not matched to a gene. The CDR3 region is CASSRPHRGQNTGELFF. CDR3 sequence (DNA): TGCGCCAGCAGCCGTCCACACAGGGGGCAGAACACCGGGGAGCTGTTTTTT.

The CDR3 DNA sequence: TGTGCCAGCAGCTCAGGGACTGAAGCTTTCTTT. Its protein product is CASSSGTEAFF. This chain uses TRBV11-2 with TRBJ1-1; D may be TRBD1 (5 bases). Trimming pared 4 bases from V and 5 bases from J, leaving 5 bases between. Germline values: CDR1 SGHAT, CDR2 FQNNGV. CDR3 size: 11 residues.

J is TRBJ1-5 and V is TRBV19, with 9 positions matching TRBD1. The V gene's germline CDR1 is LNHDA and CDR2 SQIVND (reference sequence). V was pared by 5 bases and J by 3 bases, with 11 bases of the junction left unmatched. The CDR3 sequence is 17 residues long. In nucleotides, the CDR3 is TGTGCCAGTAGTCTTCCCGGGACAGGGTATGCCAATCAGCCCCAGCATTTT. Its protein product is CASSLPGTGYANQPQHF.

The chain couples TRBV12-5 to TRBJ1-5, with TRBD1 matching over 7 bases. Germline V gene data show CDR1 as LGHNT and CDR2 as FRNRAP. V trimming: 3 bases; J trimming: 3 bases; junction bases outside the gene matches: 5. The CDR3 covers 15 residues. The CDR3 sequence: CASGLQTGLNQPQHF. The CDR3 DNA reads as TGTGCTAGTGGTTTACAGACAGGGCTCAATCAGCCCCAGCATTTT.

This clone was detected only a few times. The V and J genes are TRBV6-1 and TRBJ1-2, with 7 bases aligning to TRBD1. J gave up 1 base and V 4 bases, and 6 bases lay outside the gene matches. CDR1 and CDR2 from the germline V gene are MNHNS and SASEGT. The CDR3 has 15 amino acids. CDR3 residues: CASSAQQGINYGYTF. CDR3 DNA: TGTGCCAGCAGTGCCCAACAGGGGATTAACTATGGCTACACCTTC.

The rearrangement links TRBV2 to TRBJ2-1; 13 bases map to TRBD2. This CDR3 is built from 15 residues. The germline V gene has CDR1 SNHLY and CDR2 FYNNEI. The junction had 7 bases not matched to a gene; V was cut back by 6 bases and J by 8 bases. The DNA of the CDR3 is TGTGCCAGCAGGAGGGGACTAGCGGGACCCGATGAGCAGTTCTTC. Translated, it gives CASRRGLAGPDEQFF.

The chain couples TRBV5-1 to TRBJ2-7; D might be TRBD2 (6 bases). The V gene's germline CDR1 is SGHRS and CDR2 YFSETQ. V dropped 4 bases and J dropped 0 bases, with 14 bases sitting between them. The CDR3 length is 15 residues. The CDR3 DNA reads as TGCGCCAGCAGCGTAGGGACTCAGCTCTCCTACGAGCAGTACTTC. Translating it yields CASSVGTQLSYEQYF.

The chain is built from TRBV19 and TRBJ1-1; D possibly corresponds to TRBD1 (6 bases). V shed 6 bases and J shed 4 bases, with 15 bases lying between them. CDR1 and CDR2 from the germline V gene are LNHDA and SQIVND (reference sequence). CDR3 size: 14 residues. The CDR3 region has the DNA TGTGCCAGTAGCCCCGACGGCAGGGGCACTGAAGCTTTCTTT. It codes for CASSPDGRGTEAFF.

This clone has just one count. The chain uses TRBV9 and TRBJ2-3, with 7 bases aligning to TRBD2. CDR3 length: 15 amino acids. Losses at the gene ends were 0 bases for V and 2 bases for J; bases not matched to a gene: 3. Germline V gives CDR1 SGDLS, CDR2 YYNGEE. In DNA, the CDR3 is TGTGCCAGCAGCGTAGCCGGGGGGTACACAGATACGCAGTATTTT. Translating it yields CASSVAGGYTDTQYF.

The genes are TRBV9 and TRBJ2-4, with TRBD1 identical over 7 bases. CDR3 size: 15 residues. Trimming took 2 bases from V and 4 from J; bases not matched to a gene: 6. Germline CDR1 and CDR2: SGDLS and YYNGEE. The CDR3 is CASSVGGQIKNIQYF. As DNA, the CDR3 is TGTGCCAGCAGCGTTGGGGGACAGATTAAAAACATTCAGTACTTC.

This clone was detected once. This chain joins TRBV30 and TRBJ1-2; the D is unclear. The CDR3 is 12 amino acids. From germline, CDR1 is GTSNPN and CDR2 SVGIG (reference sequence). V was cut by 4 bases and J by 2 bases, with 8 bases left in between. The CDR3 loop reads CAWTPYNYGYTF. CDR3 DNA sequence: TGTGCCTGGACTCCCTACAACTATGGCTACACCTTC.

The chain joins TRBV6-5 to TRBJ1-1; 7 bases are a match to TRBD1. After removal of 6 bases from V and 0 bases from J, the junction contained 4 bases not matched to a gene. The V gene's germline CDR1 is MNHEY and CDR2 SVGAGI. CDR3 length: 14 residues. This chain's CDR3 is CASRTTGLNTEAFF. DNA of the CDR3: TGTGCCAGCAGGACGACAGGGTTGAACACTGAAGCTTTCTTT.

The rearrangement joins TRBV30 to TRBJ1-3; D not certain. The CDR3 length is 12 residues. Trimming removed 4 bases from V and 0 bases from J, with 4 bases in between. The germline V gene encodes CDR1 GTSNPN and CDR2 SVGIG (reference sequence). CDR3 region: CAWKRSGNTIYF. The CDR3 coding sequence is TGTGCCTGGAAGCGCTCTGGAAACACCATATATTTT.

V usage is TRBV29-1 and J usage is TRBJ1-2; 9 bases match TRBD1. Looked up from germline, CDR1 is SQVTM and CDR2 is ANQGSEA. The trim removed 4 bases at V and 6 bases at J, leaving 3 bases unmatched. This CDR3 region has 12 residues. Here the CDR3 reads CSVGGTGNGYTF. The CDR3 DNA reads TGCAGCGTTGGGGGGACAGGGAATGGCTACACCTTC.

The chain couples TRBV5-3 to TRBJ2-7, with TRBD2 matching 14 bases. TRBV5-3 is an ORF for which the function is uncertain. J lost 0 bases, V lost 8 bases, and 13 bases had no gene match. CDR3 length: 18 residues. The DNA of the CDR3 is TGTGCCAGCCCCCTGGCGGGACTAGCGGGGGAAAGCTCCTACGAGCAGTACTTC. Translation gives CASPLAGLAGESSYEQYF.

The rearrangement uses TRBV6-1 and TRBJ1-4; no definite D call. CDR1 is MNHNS and CDR2 is SASEGT in the germline V gene. There are 15 residues in the CDR3. Between the trimmed V and J ends, which lost 7 bases and 2 bases, there was a span of 14 bases. CDR3 DNA: TGTGCCAGCACCCGAGGGAGGCCGACTAATGAAAAACTGTTTTTT. Its protein product is CASTRGRPTNEKLFF.